The 2 T cell receptor beta chains in this list originate from one sample, sequenced in a study of cytomegalovirus exposure and HLA in healthy donors. The PCR had 60 Vbeta and 13 Jbeta primers. Assay: immunoSEQ multiplex PCR; the TCRdb copy retains only in-frame clones and omits some. The sample lists some 200,000 clones, approximately 80% occurring once. Sample: PBMCs. The origin of the receptors is a girl between 2 and 10 years old in good health and CMV-seronegative.

CDR3 residues: CASSGDSYNQPQHF. Written as DNA, the CDR3 is TGTGCCAGCAGTGGGGACAGTTACAATCAGCCCCAGCATTTT. The V and J genes are TRBV6-1 and TRBJ1-5; 7 bases fit TRBD1. V was pared by 4 bases and J by 3 bases, with 3 bases of the junction left unmatched. This CDR3 is built from 14 residues. CDR1 MNHNS and CDR2 SASEGT come from the germline V gene.

The chain is built from TRBV7-6 and TRBJ1-4, with D possibly being TRBD1 (5 bases). Germline V gene sequence: CDR1 SGHVS, CDR2 FNYEAQ. V lost 1 base to trimming and J lost 8 bases, with 8 bases between them. This CDR3 is built from 13 residues. The DNA for the CDR3 is TGTGCCAGCAGCTTAGTGGGGGGAGAAAAACTGTTTTTT. Amino acid sequence: CASSLVGGEKLFF.